This passage covers 8 T cell receptor beta chains from one sample sequenced in a study of cytomegalovirus exposure and HLA in healthy donors. Generated by immunoSEQ multiplex PCR, the TCRdb table keeps only in-frame clones and is missing some. Of tens of thousands of clones in the sample, roughly nine tenths were seen once. The sample taken for sequencing was PBMCs. Receptors were obtained from a man in his late teens or twenties in good health and CMV-seronegative.

The chain joins TRBV9 to TRBJ2-1, with 13 nucleotides matching TRBD2. This CDR3 is built from 16 residues. Per germline, CDR1 SGDLS and CDR2 YYNGEE. Germline trimming cut 0 bases from V and 3 bases from J; bases unmatched to any gene: 0. The CDR3 bases are TGTGCCAGCAGCGTAGGACTAGCGGGAGGCTACAATGAGCAGTTCTTC. Translated: CASSVGLAGGYNEQFF.

J is TRBJ2-3 and V is TRBV27; TRBD2 aligns across 12 bases. V was pared by 5 bases and J by 7 bases, with 19 bases of the junction left unmatched. The CDR3 runs 19 residues. Germline CDR1 and CDR2: MNHEY and SMNVEV (reference sequence). The chain's CDR3 is CASSIPTSGSKGVVYTQYF. The CDR3 nucleotides read TGTGCCAGCAGTATACCGACTAGCGGGAGCAAAGGGGTAGTGTATACGCAGTATTTT.

CDR3 protein: CASSPGQGAYNEQFF. The CDR3 coding sequence is TGTGCCAGCAGCCCCGGACAGGGGGCCTACAATGAGCAGTTCTTC. V is TRBV5-6 and J is TRBJ2-1, with 10 bases fitting TRBD1. Germline V gene data show CDR1 as SGHDT and CDR2 as YYEEEE. J gave up 2 bases and V 4 bases, and 3 bases lay outside the gene matches. This CDR3 is built from 15 residues. The variable domain in full, completed from reference TRBV5-6 and TRBJ2-1, reads DAGVTQSPTHLIKTRGQQVTLRCSPKSGHDTVSWYQQALGQGPQFIFQYYEEEERQRGNFPDRFSGHQFPNYSSELNVNALLLGDSALYLCASSPGQGAYNEQFFGPGTRLTVL.

This rearrangement joins TRBV7-6 to TRBJ2-1; 9 bases line up with TRBD1. The CDR3 sequence is 16 residues long. After removal of 5 bases from V and 7 bases from J, the junction contained 12 bases not matched to a gene. Germline V gives CDR1 SGHVS, CDR2 FNYEAQ. CDR3 DNA sequence: TGTGCCAGCAGCCCCAACAGGGGGCTTCGGAGAAATGAGCAGTTCTTC. This translates into CASSPNRGLRRNEQFF.

The rearrangement links TRBV5-1 to TRBJ2-1; 7 nucleotides line up with TRBD1. With 4 bases clipped from V and 7 bases from J, the junction kept 8 bases outside the gene matches. There are 14 residues in the CDR3. Germline V lookup: CDR1 SGHRS, CDR2 YFSETQ. This CDR3 is CASSGATGLNEQFF. CDR3 nucleotide sequence: TGCGCCAGCAGCGGGGCGACAGGGCTGAATGAGCAGTTCTTC.

The V and J genes are TRBV11-3 and TRBJ2-3; 9 bases match TRBD2. V lost 4 bases and J lost 9; bases outside the gene matches: 8. This CDR3 spans 14 amino acids. The germline V gene encodes CDR1 SGHNT and CDR2 YENEEA. CDR3 DNA: TGTGCCAGCAGCTCGGAGACTAGCGGCAGAACGCAGTATTTT. It yields the protein CASSSETSGRTQYF.

This chain joins TRBV5-1 and TRBJ1-1, with 11 bases identical to TRBD1. Per germline, CDR1 SGHRS and CDR2 YFSETQ. The CDR3 has 15 residues. Trimming took 0 bases from V and 5 from J; bases not matched to a gene: 3. In DNA form, the CDR3 reads TGCGCCAGCAGCTTGGGGACAGGGGGCAAGACTGAAGCTTTCTTT. This sequence encodes CASSLGTGGKTEAFF.

The chain employs TRBV18 and TRBJ2-7; TRBD1 matches 9 bases. This CDR3 spans 15 amino acids. J was trimmed by 2 bases and V by 5 bases; bases with no gene match: 7. The germline V gene encodes CDR1 KGHSH and CDR2 LQKENI. CDR3 amino acids: CASSEGRDRAYEQYF. CDR3 nucleotide sequence: TGTGCCAGCTCAGAGGGGAGGGACAGGGCCTACGAGCAGTACTTC.